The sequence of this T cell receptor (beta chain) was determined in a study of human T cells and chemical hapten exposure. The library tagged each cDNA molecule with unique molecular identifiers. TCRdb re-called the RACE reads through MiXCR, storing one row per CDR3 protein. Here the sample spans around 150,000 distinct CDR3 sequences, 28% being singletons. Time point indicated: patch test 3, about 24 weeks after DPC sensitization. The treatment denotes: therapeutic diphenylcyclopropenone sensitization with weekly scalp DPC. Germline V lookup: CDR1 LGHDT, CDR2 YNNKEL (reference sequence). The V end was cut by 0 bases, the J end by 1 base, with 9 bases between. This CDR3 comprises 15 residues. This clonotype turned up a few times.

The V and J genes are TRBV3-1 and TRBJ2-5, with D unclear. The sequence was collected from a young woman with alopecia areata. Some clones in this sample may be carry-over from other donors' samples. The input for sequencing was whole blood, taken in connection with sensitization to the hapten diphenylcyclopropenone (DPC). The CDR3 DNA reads TGTGCCAGCAGCCAAGATGGGCGGTTCCAAGAGACCCAGTACTTC. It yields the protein CASSQDGRFQETQYF.